The 21 T cell receptor beta chains given below trace back to one sample, sequenced in a study of T cell responses to AZD1222 COVID-19 vaccine. Using immunoSEQ multiplex PCR, the repertoire was profiled, and TCRdb retains in-frame clones only, with some absent. This table holds about 140,000 clones, 92% found once. The source material was peripheral blood, sampled on day 0 of AZD1222 vaccination. These receptors came from an adult in good health.

The V and J genes are TRBV2 and TRBJ2-7; D uncertain. The CDR3 sequence is 14 residues long. Trimming shortened V by 1 base and J by 5 bases, and 12 bases separated the two germline ends. CDR1 is SNHLY and CDR2 is FYNNEI in the germline V gene. CDR3: CASSEGAVSDEQYF. The DNA of the CDR3 is TGTGCCAGCAGTGAAGGGGCGGTTTCCGACGAGCAGTACTTC.

The CDR3 sequence: CSASQGGYTF. The CDR3 DNA follows: TGCAGTGCTTCCCAGGGGGGCTACACCTTC. The chain links TRBV20-1 to TRBJ1-2; perhaps TRBD1 as D (6 bases). The length of the CDR3 is 10 residues. Germline CDR1 is DFQATT and CDR2 is SNEGSKA (reference sequence). V was pared by 5 bases and J by 8 bases, with 9 bases between.

CDR3 nucleotides: TGTGCCACTGGGACAGGGTCACATCAGCCCCAGCATTTT. Amino acid sequence: CATGTGSHQPQHF. V is TRBV6-5 and J is TRBJ1-5; the match to TRBD1 covers 9 bases. The ends lost 10 bases at V and 5 bases at J; junction bases unmatched: 6. The CDR3 extends over 13 amino acids. CDR1 and CDR2 from the germline V gene are MNHEY and SVGAGI.

This clone was seen once. V usage is TRBV6-4 and J usage is TRBJ1-2; TRBD1 matches at 8 bases. The length of the CDR3 is 15 residues. V was pared by 5 bases and J by 3 bases, with 8 bases of the junction left unmatched. Germline V gives CDR1 MRHNA, CDR2 SNTAGT. The CDR3 here is CASSSGQGPYYGYTF. DNA of the CDR3: TGTGCCAGCAGTTCTGGACAGGGACCATACTATGGCTACACCTTC.

This clone was detected only a few times. The chain employs TRBV6-5 and TRBJ2-7, with TRBD2 as a possible D gene (6 bases). Trimming left V 0 bases short and J 1 base short, with 10 bases between. Germline V gene lookup returns CDR1 MNHEY and CDR2 SVGAGI. The CDR3 is 15 amino acids. The CDR3 is CASSYSSGGSYEQYF. The CDR3 region has the DNA TGTGCCAGCAGTTACTCCTCCGGAGGGTCCTACGAGCAGTACTTC.

J is TRBJ2-7 and V is TRBV27, with D possibly TRBD2 on 6 matching bases. The CDR3 sequence is 13 residues long. The V gene's germline CDR1 is MNHEY and CDR2 SMNVEV (reference sequence). V gave up 3 bases and J gave up 4 bases, with 10 bases separating them. As DNA, the CDR3 is TGTGCCAGCAGTTTTCGTGGGGGGTACGAGCAGTACTTC. Amino acid sequence: CASSFRGGYEQYF.

This chain connects TRBV11-2 to TRBJ2-5, with 7 bases matching TRBD2. Germline V gene data show CDR1 as SGHAT and CDR2 as FQNNGV. This CDR3 has 15 residues. Trimming removed 5 bases from V and 5 bases from J; junction bases left unmatched: 11. CDR3 in DNA: TGTGCCAGCAGCCAGTGGGGGGAGGGCCGGGAGACCCAGTACTTC. Its translation is CASSQWGEGRETQYF. Full variable domain (missing parts from reference TRBV11-2 and TRBJ2-5): EAGVAQSPRYKIIEKRQSVAFWCNPISGHATLYWYQQILGQGPKLLIQFQNNGVVDDSQLPKDRFSAERLKGVDSTLKIQPAKLEDSAVYLCASSQWGEGRETQYFGPGTRLLVL.

The rearrangement uses TRBV11-2 and TRBJ1-1; D is ambiguous. V was pared by 7 bases and J by 0 bases, with 21 bases between. The CDR3 is 17 amino acids. The V gene's germline CDR1 is SGHAT and CDR2 FQNNGV. This CDR3 reads CASTTTRELTMNTEAFF. CDR3 DNA sequence: TGTGCCAGCACCACGACAAGAGAGCTAACTATGAACACTGAAGCTTTCTTT.

V gene TRBV6-1 combines with J gene TRBJ1-3, with D uncertain. CDR3 length: 16 residues. Trimming pared 3 bases from V and 3 bases from J, leaving 15 bases between. CDR1 and CDR2 from the germline V gene are MNHNS and SASEGT. CDR3 DNA: TGTGCCAGCAGTGATCCCCGGGGAAGAGTTGGAAACACCATATATTTT. Its protein product is CASSDPRGRVGNTIYF.

The CDR3 nucleotides are TGTGCCAGTAGAGACAACCAGGACAGGTCGTCGGGCTACTATGGCTACACCTTC. Its translation: CASRDNQDRSSGYYGYTF. This chain connects TRBV19 to TRBJ1-2; TRBD1 matches at 7 bases. The CDR3 sequence is 18 residues long. Trimming at V came to 6 bases and at J to 3 bases, leaving 19 bases not matched to a gene. Looked up from germline, CDR1 is LNHDA and CDR2 is SQIVND (reference sequence).

The chain employs TRBV5-6 and TRBJ1-4; D possibly corresponds to TRBD1 (6 bases). V lost 4 bases and J 4 bases, leaving 11 bases between the germline ends. The CDR3 is 14 residues long. Germline V gene lookup returns CDR1 SGHDT and CDR2 YYEEEE. This CDR3 reads CASSGGSDNEKLFF. The CDR3 nucleotides read TGTGCCAGCAGCGGGGGCAGCGATAATGAAAAACTGTTTTTT. The entire variable domain, with the rest obtained from reference TRBV5-6 and TRBJ1-4, is as follows: DAGVTQSPTHLIKTRGQQVTLRCSPKSGHDTVSWYQQALGQGPQFIFQYYEEEERQRGNFPDRFSGHQFPNYSSELNVNALLLGDSALYLCASSGGSDNEKLFFGSGTQLSVL.

The chain is built from TRBV3-1 (or the pseudogene TRBV3-2) and TRBJ2-2; the match to TRBD2 covers 12 bases. V dropped 5 bases and J dropped 5; count of bases not matched to a gene: 3. The CDR3 extends over 15 amino acids. The germline gives CDR1 LGHDT, CDR2 YNNKEL (reference sequence). The CDR3 region is CASSRGLAGTGELFF. CDR3 bases: TGTGCCAGCAGCAGAGGACTAGCGGGGACCGGGGAGCTGTTTTTT.

The J gene is TRBJ2-1, the V gene TRBV14, with D maybe TRBD2 (5 bases). CDR3 length: 15 amino acids. Trimming cost V 0 bases and J 4 bases, with 10 bases left between them. Germline V gene data show CDR1 as SGHDN and CDR2 as FVKESK. CDR3 loop: CASSQDYGEYNEQFF. CDR3 DNA sequence: TGTGCCAGCAGCCAAGATTATGGGGAGTACAATGAGCAGTTCTTC.

This chain connects TRBV12-3 or TRBV12-4 to TRBJ1-6, with 7 bases lining up with TRBD1. The CDR3 has 13 residues. The V gene end was trimmed by 6 bases and the J gene end by 8 bases; junction bases not matched to a gene: 4. CDR3 loop: CASRPTGDSPLHF. The CDR3 region has the DNA TGTGCCAGCAGGCCAACAGGGGATTCACCCCTCCACTTT.

V usage is TRBV27 and J usage is TRBJ1-6; D call uncertain. V shed 5 bases and J shed 0 bases, with 11 bases lying between them. The V gene's germline CDR1 is MNHEY and CDR2 SMNVEV (reference sequence). The CDR3 totals 16 residues. As DNA, the CDR3 is TGTGCCAGCAGTCGAATGGGGAGCTCCTATAATTCACCCCTCCACTTT. Translation: CASSRMGSSYNSPLHF.

The rearrangement uses TRBV6-1 and TRBJ2-7; D possibly corresponds to TRBD1 (5 bases). V lost 3 bases and J 0 bases, leaving 12 bases between the germline ends. The CDR3 spans 15 residues. The germline CDR1 and CDR2 sequences are MNHNS and SASEGT. CDR3 amino acids: CASSEQGLSSYEQYF. In DNA form, the CDR3 reads TGTGCCAGCAGTGAGCAGGGTCTGAGCTCCTACGAGCAGTACTTC.

The chain is built from TRBV5-4 and TRBJ1-2; TRBD1 matches at 7 bases. V lost 1 base and J lost 7; bases outside the gene matches: 4. Germline V CDR1 and CDR2: SGHNT, YYREEE (reference sequence). The CDR3 contains 13 residues. The CDR3 DNA reads TGTGCCAGCAGCTTGCCCAGGGGGTCTGGCTACACCTTC. It codes for CASSLPRGSGYTF.

J is TRBJ1-2 and V is TRBV24-1; no firm D call. Deletions cut 6 bases from V and 7 bases from J, with 14 bases between. Germline loops: CDR1 KGHDR, CDR2 SFDVKD. The CDR3 contains 13 residues. This CDR3 is CATSMTQTGGYTF. The CDR3 region has the DNA TGTGCCACCAGTATGACACAAACCGGTGGCTACACCTTC.

This clone has only one observation. This chain joins TRBV12-3 or TRBV12-4 and TRBJ1-5; tentatively, D is TRBD1 (5 bases). CDR3 size: 13 residues. V was trimmed by 10 bases and J by 5 bases, leaving 15 bases between them. CDR3 in DNA: TGTGCCACCCGGGGCGGGGGGGATCAGCCCCAGCATTTT. Protein product: CATRGGGDQPQHF.

This clone was counted once. The V gene is TRBV7-6, the J gene TRBJ1-2, with D tentatively TRBD1 (6 bases). V lost 5 bases and J 7 bases, leaving 23 bases between the germline ends. CDR3 length equals 16 residues. Germline CDR1 and CDR2: SGHVS and FNYEAQ. CDR3 DNA: TGTGCCAGCAGCATCGGGGGGGCGCGGATCGAGGGTGGCTACACCTTC. Translating gives CASSIGGARIEGGYTF.

V is TRBV5-1 and J is TRBJ1-5; TRBD1 matches at 12 bases. CDR1 is SGHRS, CDR2 YFSETQ, per germline. V gave up 0 bases and J gave up 5 bases; unmatched junction bases: 9. There are 18 residues in the CDR3. The CDR3 DNA sequence: TGCGCCAGCAGCTTGGTCGGGACAGGGGGCTATGGGGATCAGCCCCAGCATTTT. Translated, it gives CASSLVGTGGYGDQPQHF.